A single sample gave rise to the 22 T cell receptor beta chains below, sequenced in a study of T cell responses to AZD1222 COVID-19 vaccine. Sequenced by immunoSEQ multiplex PCR; TCRdb stores in-frame clones only, minus some. Of 200,000 or so clones listed, roughly 92% are singletons. This sample comprised peripheral blood, obtained 28 days after the second AZD1222 dose. These TCRs come from an adult who received the AZD1222 COVID-19 vaccine.

The chain employs TRBV2 and TRBJ1-1; weak D call: TRBD1 (5 bases). Trimming shortened V by 5 bases and J by 3 bases, and 13 bases separated the two germline ends. Germline V lookup: CDR1 SNHLY, CDR2 FYNNEI. The CDR3 runs to 14 residues. The CDR3 sequence is CASSTGPKDTEAFF. The CDR3 nucleotides read TGTGCCAGCAGTACAGGCCCGAAGGACACTGAAGCTTTCTTT.

V is TRBV10-3 and J is TRBJ2-3; 7 bases agree with TRBD2. V gave up 2 bases and J gave up 3 bases; unmatched junction bases: 5. Germline V lookup: CDR1 ENHRY, CDR2 SYGVKD. The CDR3 runs to 15 residues. The CDR3 sequence is CAISEQVGGTDTQYF. DNA of the CDR3: TGTGCCATCAGTGAGCAAGTGGGGGGGACAGATACGCAGTATTTT.

The chain is built from TRBV6-5 and TRBJ2-3; 8 bases fit TRBD2. Germline CDR1 and CDR2: MNHEY and SVGAGI. Germline trimming cut 8 bases from V and 0 bases from J; bases unmatched to any gene: 4. The CDR3 length is 14 residues. This chain's CDR3 is CASRGGTSTDTQYF. In DNA, the CDR3 is TGTGCCAGCCGGGGGGGAACTAGCACAGATACGCAGTATTTT.

The V call is TRBV29-1, the J call TRBJ1-1; tentatively, D is TRBD1 (6 bases). The germline V and J ends were trimmed by 5 bases and 11 bases, with 18 bases remaining between them. The CDR3 sequence is 12 residues long. Germline assignment: CDR1 SQVTM and CDR2 ANQGSEA. CDR3 nucleotides: TGCAGCGTTTTAGGGGGGTCTGTGGACGCTTTCTTT. Its translation: CSVLGGSVDAFF.

This clone came up once. The chain employs TRBV7-2 and TRBJ2-1; D possibly corresponds to TRBD2 (6 bases). CDR3 size: 15 residues. The V gene lost 2 bases and the J gene lost 7 bases, with 15 bases spanning the gap. The germline V gene has CDR1 SGHTA and CDR2 FQGNSA. The CDR3 region is CASSLTGVRGNEQFF. The DNA of the CDR3 is TGTGCCAGCAGCTTAACGGGGGTCCGTGGGAATGAGCAGTTCTTC.

The V and J genes are TRBV5-1 and TRBJ2-6; D remains ambiguous. The CDR3 consists of 15 residues. V lost 2 bases, J lost 1 base, and 7 bases lay in between. Looked up from germline, CDR1 is SGHRS and CDR2 is YFSETQ. The CDR3 loop reads CASSFSRSGANVLTF. The CDR3 bases are TGCGCCAGCAGCTTTAGTAGATCTGGGGCCAACGTCCTGACTTTC.

This rearrangement joins TRBV4-1 to TRBJ2-5, with 11 bases aligning to TRBD2. Germline V gives CDR1 MGHRA, CDR2 YSYEKL. This CDR3 has 18 residues. Trimming removed 6 bases from V and 1 base from J; junction bases left unmatched: 13. The CDR3 DNA is TGCGCCAGCAGTCCCCGGCTAGCGGGGGGTAAGGGCCAAGAGACCCAGTACTTC. As protein: CASSPRLAGGKGQETQYF.

V is TRBV23-1 and J is TRBJ1-5, with no clear D. TRBV23-1 is recorded as an ORF, its role being uncertain. V shed 8 bases and J shed 3 bases, with 20 bases lying between them. This CDR3 is built from 16 residues. The CDR3 loop reads CASHDRGKTTNQPQHF. DNA of the CDR3: TGCGCCAGCCATGACCGAGGAAAAACTACCAATCAGCCCCAGCATTTT.

With regard to this clone: A read error may produce the germline difference seen at one junction end. V and J are TRBV11-2 and TRBJ1-2, with 12 bases matching TRBD1. The length of the CDR3 is 14 residues. Germline V gives CDR1 SGHAT, CDR2 FQNNGV. For the CDR3, the DNA is TGTGCCAGCAGCCCAACTCGGGACAGGGGGCCCTGGGCCTTC. This gives the protein CASSPTRDRGPWAF.

The chain recombines TRBV18 with TRBJ2-7; the D gene could be TRBD1 or TRBD2 (5 bases each). The CDR3 contains 14 residues. Germline values: CDR1 KGHSH, CDR2 LQKENI. Deletions cut 0 bases from V and 2 bases from J, with 8 bases between. CDR3 protein: CASSPPGDAYEQYF. The CDR3 coding sequence is TGTGCCAGCTCACCACCAGGGGACGCCTACGAGCAGTACTTC. The variable domain in full, with the rest retrieved from reference TRBV18 and TRBJ2-7, is NAGVMQNPRHLVRRRGQEARLRCSPMKGHSHVYWYRQLPEEGLKFMVYLQKENIIDESGMPKERFSAEFPKEGPSILRIQQVVRGDSAAYFCASSPPGDAYEQYFGPGTRLTVT.

The chain links TRBV6-5 to TRBJ1-5, with TRBD1 matching 9 bases. The junction had 1 base not matched to a gene; V was cut back by 6 bases and J by 1 base. Germline V CDR1 and CDR2: MNHEY, SVGAGI. The CDR3 runs to 14 residues. The CDR3 loop is CASRGQGSNQPQHF. As DNA, the CDR3 is TGTGCCAGCAGAGGACAGGGGAGCAATCAGCCCCAGCATTTT.

The genes are TRBV27 and TRBJ1-1, with a tentative D call TRBD1 (6 bases). This CDR3 is built from 18 residues. V lost 8 bases and J 3 bases, leaving 28 bases between the germline ends. The germline gives CDR1 MNHEY, CDR2 SMNVEV (reference sequence). CDR3 in DNA: TGTGCCAGCTTAAACGCTTGGGGGGCTAAGAAAATTGACACTGAAGCTTTCTTT. Translating gives CASLNAWGAKKIDTEAFF.

The rearrangement uses TRBV11-2 and TRBJ2-7; D not resolved. The CDR3 has 13 residues. The V gene's germline CDR1 is SGHAT and CDR2 FQNNGV. Trimming took 6 bases from V and 0 from J, leaving 9 bases between them. The CDR3 DNA reads as TGTGCCAGCAGTATCGACACCTCCTACGAGCAGTACTTC. Translation gives CASSIDTSYEQYF.

Points on this clone: Other DNA variants within this sample encode the same CDR3. The chain combines TRBV27 with TRBJ1-1, with TRBD1 matching over 8 bases. J was trimmed by 5 bases and V by 6 bases; bases with no gene match: 5. CDR1 is MNHEY, CDR2 SMNVEV, per germline (reference sequence). This CDR3 has 13 residues. The CDR3 DNA reads as TGTGCCAGCAGCAGACAGGGGAGGACTGAAGCTTTCTTT. This sequence encodes CASSRQGRTEAFF.

J is TRBJ1-5 and V is TRBV6-5, with D tentatively TRBD1 (6 bases). This CDR3 has 15 residues. Trimming left V 5 bases short and J 0 bases short, with 11 bases between. The germline V gene encodes CDR1 MNHEY and CDR2 SVGAGI. This CDR3 is CASSRTEDSNQPQHF. The CDR3 region has the DNA TGTGCCAGCAGTAGGACAGAAGATAGCAATCAGCCCCAGCATTTT.

The chain employs TRBV29-1 and TRBJ1-1; 7 bases match TRBD1. Germline V gene data show CDR1 as SQVTM and CDR2 as ANQGSEA. The CDR3 consists of 14 residues. V shed 5 bases, J shed 0 bases, and the junction held 6 bases outside the gene matches. The CDR3 here is CSVYRGAMNTEAFF. The DNA for the CDR3 is TGCAGCGTTTACAGGGGAGCGATGAACACTGAAGCTTTCTTT.

The V gene is TRBV6-1, the J gene TRBJ1-2; the match to TRBD1 covers 10 bases. V lost 0 bases to trimming and J lost 7 bases; unmatched junction nucleotides: 17. The CDR3 is made up of 19 amino acids. CDR1 and CDR2 from the germline V gene are MNHNS and SASEGT. The CDR3 bases are TGTGCCAGCAGTGAAGCTAACCCGAGCTTCCGGGACAGGGGAGGTGGCTACACCTTC. Its translation: CASSEANPSFRDRGGGYTF.

V gene TRBV6-1 combines with J gene TRBJ1-5; 11 positions match TRBD1. Germline V gene data show CDR1 as MNHNS and CDR2 as SASEGT. The ends lost 2 bases at V and 1 base at J; junction bases unmatched: 1. This CDR3 is 16 amino acids long. CDR3 coding DNA: TGTGCCAGCAGTGAAAGGACAGGGGGCAGCAATCAGCCCCAGCATTTT. This codes for CASSERTGGSNQPQHF.

The chain has TRBV7-3 and TRBJ1-1; maybe TRBD1 (5 bases). The V end lost 1 base, the J end lost 0 bases, and 9 bases lay between the germline ends. The CDR3 has 15 amino acids. Germline CDR1 SGHTA, CDR2 FQGTGA. The CDR3, as DNA: TGTGCCAGCAGCTTAATCCAGGGCCTGAACACTGAAGCTTTCTTT. Translating it yields CASSLIQGLNTEAFF.

In regard to this clone: Other nucleotide sequences from this sample produce the same CDR3. This chain links TRBV29-1 with TRBJ1-1; D remains ambiguous. V was cut by 4 bases and J by 0 bases, with 0 bases left in between. There are 10 residues in the CDR3. Germline V gene sequence: CDR1 SQVTM, CDR2 ANQGSEA. For the CDR3, the DNA is TGCAGCGTTGTGAACACTGAAGCTTTCTTT. Translated: CSVVNTEAFF.

CDR3 residues: CASSIDTAGSLLGGTEAFF. The CDR3 bases are TGTGCCAGTAGTATAGACACTGCGGGGTCTTTATTAGGTGGTACTGAAGCTTTCTTT. The chain carries TRBV19 and TRBJ1-1; D uncertain. This CDR3 spans 19 amino acids. The germline V gene encodes CDR1 LNHDA and CDR2 SQIVND (reference sequence). The germline V and J ends were trimmed by 0 bases and 5 bases, with 25 bases remaining between them.

The chain couples TRBV7-3 to TRBJ2-3; 8 bases align to TRBD2. This CDR3 region has 15 residues. Losses at the gene ends were 6 bases for V and 6 bases for J; bases not matched to a gene: 11. Germline V gives CDR1 SGHTA, CDR2 FQGTGA. CDR3 in amino acids: CASSWFSGAGDTQYF. CDR3 in DNA: TGTGCCAGCAGTTGGTTTAGCGGGGCAGGGGATACGCAGTATTTT.